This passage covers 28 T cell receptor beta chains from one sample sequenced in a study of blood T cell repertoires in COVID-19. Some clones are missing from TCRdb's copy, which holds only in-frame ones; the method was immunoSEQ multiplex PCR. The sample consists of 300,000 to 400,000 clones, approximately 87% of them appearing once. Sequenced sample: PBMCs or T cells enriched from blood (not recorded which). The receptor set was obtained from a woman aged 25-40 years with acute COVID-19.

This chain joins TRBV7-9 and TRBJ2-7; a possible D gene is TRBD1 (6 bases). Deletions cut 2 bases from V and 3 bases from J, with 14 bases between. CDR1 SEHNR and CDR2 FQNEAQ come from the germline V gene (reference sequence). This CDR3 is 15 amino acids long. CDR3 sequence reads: CASSLQGLEGYEQYF. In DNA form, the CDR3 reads TGTGCCAGCAGCTTACAGGGGCTCGAAGGCTACGAGCAGTACTTC.

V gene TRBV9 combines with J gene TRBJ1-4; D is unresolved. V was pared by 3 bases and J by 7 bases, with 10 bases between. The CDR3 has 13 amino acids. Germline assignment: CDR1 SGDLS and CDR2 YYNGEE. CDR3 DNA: TGTGCCAGCAGCGCTTCCGCGTCTGAAAAACTGTTTTTT. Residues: CASSASASEKLFF.

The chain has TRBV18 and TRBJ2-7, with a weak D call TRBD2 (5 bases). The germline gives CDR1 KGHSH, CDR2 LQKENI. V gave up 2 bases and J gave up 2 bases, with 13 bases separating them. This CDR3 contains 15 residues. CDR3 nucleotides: TGTGCCAGCTCACCAGGGGAAGGACTGACCTACGAGCAGTACTTC. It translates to CASSPGEGLTYEQYF.

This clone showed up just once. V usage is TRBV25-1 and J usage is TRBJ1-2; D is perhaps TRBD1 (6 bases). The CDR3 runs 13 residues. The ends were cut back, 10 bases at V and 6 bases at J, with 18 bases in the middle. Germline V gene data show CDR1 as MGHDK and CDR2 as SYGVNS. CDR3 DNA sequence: TGTGCCACCTTAGGACAGTCGTGGAATGGCTACACCTTC. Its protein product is CATLGQSWNGYTF.

CDR3 residues: CASSPQQGDSPLHF. The DNA of the CDR3 is TGTGCCAGCTCACCACAACAGGGGGATTCACCCCTCCACTTT. The chain carries TRBV18 and TRBJ1-6, with TRBD1 matching 8 bases. Losses at the gene ends were 1 base for V and 8 bases for J; bases not matched to a gene: 1. Germline CDR1 and CDR2: KGHSH and LQKENI. There are 14 residues in the CDR3.

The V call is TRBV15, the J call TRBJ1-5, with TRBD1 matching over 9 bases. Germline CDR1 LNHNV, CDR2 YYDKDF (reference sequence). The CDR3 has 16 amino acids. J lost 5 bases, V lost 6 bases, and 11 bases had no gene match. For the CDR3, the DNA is TGTGCCACCAGAAACCGCCGGGACAGGGACCATCAGCCCCAGCATTTT. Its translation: CATRNRRDRDHQPQHF. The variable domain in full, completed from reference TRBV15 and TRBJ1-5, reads DAMVIQNPRYQVTQFGKPVTLSCSQTLNHNVMYWYQQKSSQAPKLLFHYYDKDFNNEADTPDNFQSRRPNTSFCFLDIRSPGLGDTAMYLCATRNRRDRDHQPQHFGDGTRLSIL.

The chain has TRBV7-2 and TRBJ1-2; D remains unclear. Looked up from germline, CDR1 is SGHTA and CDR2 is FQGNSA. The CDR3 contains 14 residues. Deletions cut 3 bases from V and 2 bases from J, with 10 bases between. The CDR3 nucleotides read TGTGCCAGCAGCTTGCGACAAGCCAACTATGGCTACACCTTC. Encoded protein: CASSLRQANYGYTF. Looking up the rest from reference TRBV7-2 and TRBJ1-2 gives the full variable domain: GAGVSQSPSNKVTEKGKDVELRCDPISGHTALYWYRQSLGQGLEFLIYFQGNSAPDKSGLPSDRFSAERTGGSVSTLTIQRTQQEDSAVYLCASSLRQANYGYTFGSGTRLTVV.

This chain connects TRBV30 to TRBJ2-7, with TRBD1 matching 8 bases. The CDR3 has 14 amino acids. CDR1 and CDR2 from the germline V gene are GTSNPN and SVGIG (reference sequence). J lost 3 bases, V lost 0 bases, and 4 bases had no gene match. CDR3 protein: CAWSVKDRVYEQYF. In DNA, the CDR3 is TGTGCCTGGAGTGTTAAGGACAGGGTCTACGAGCAGTACTTC.

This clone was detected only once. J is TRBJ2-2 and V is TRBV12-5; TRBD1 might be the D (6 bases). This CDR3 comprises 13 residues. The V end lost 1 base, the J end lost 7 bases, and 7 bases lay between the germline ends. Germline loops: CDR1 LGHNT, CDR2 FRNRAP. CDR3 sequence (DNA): TGTGCTAGTGGTTTGGGGACAGACGGGGAGCTGTTTTTT. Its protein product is CASGLGTDGELFF.

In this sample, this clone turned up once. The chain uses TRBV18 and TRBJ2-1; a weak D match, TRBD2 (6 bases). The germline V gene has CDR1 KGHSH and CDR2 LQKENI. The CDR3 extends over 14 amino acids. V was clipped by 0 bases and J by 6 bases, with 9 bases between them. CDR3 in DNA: TGTGCCAGCTCACCACCAGGAGGGCTCAATGAGCAGTTCTTC. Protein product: CASSPPGGLNEQFF. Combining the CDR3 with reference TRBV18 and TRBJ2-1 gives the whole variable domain NAGVMQNPRHLVRRRGQEARLRCSPMKGHSHVYWYRQLPEEGLKFMVYLQKENIIDESGMPKERFSAEFPKEGPSILRIQQVVRGDSAAYFCASSPPGGLNEQFFGPGTRLTVL.

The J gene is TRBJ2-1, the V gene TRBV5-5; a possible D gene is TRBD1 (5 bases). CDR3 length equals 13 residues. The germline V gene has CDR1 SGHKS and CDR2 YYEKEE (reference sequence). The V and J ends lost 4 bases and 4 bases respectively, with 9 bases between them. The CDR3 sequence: CASSTTDYNEQFF. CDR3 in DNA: TGTGCCAGCAGCACGACAGATTACAATGAGCAGTTCTTC.

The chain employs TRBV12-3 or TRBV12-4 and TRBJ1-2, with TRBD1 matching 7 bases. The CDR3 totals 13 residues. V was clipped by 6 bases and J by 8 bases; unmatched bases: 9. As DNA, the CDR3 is TGTGCCAGCAGGCGACAGGGAGTCGGGGGCTACACCTTC. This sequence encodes CASRRQGVGGYTF.

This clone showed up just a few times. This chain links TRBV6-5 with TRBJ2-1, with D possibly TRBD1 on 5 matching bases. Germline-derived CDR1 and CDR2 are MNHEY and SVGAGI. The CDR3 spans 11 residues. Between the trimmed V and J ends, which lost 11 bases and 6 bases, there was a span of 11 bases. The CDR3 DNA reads TGTGCCGCGACAGATGTCAATGAGCAGTTCTTC. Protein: CAATDVNEQFF.

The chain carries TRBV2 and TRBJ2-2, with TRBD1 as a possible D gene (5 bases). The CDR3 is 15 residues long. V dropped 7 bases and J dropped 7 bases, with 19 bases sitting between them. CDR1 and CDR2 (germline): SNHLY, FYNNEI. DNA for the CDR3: TGTGCCAGCATCATCGAGCAGGGAAGTGGCGGGGAGCTGTTTTTT. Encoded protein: CASIIEQGSGGELFF.

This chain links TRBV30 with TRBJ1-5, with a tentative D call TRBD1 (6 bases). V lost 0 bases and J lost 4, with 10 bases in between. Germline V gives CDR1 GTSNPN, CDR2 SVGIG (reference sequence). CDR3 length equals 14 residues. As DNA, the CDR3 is TGTGCCTGGAGTGTTAGGGGGGGGAATCAGCCCCAGCATTTT. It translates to CAWSVRGGNQPQHF. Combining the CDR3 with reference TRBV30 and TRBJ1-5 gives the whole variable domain SQTIHQWPATLVQPVGSPLSLECTVEGTSNPNLYWYRQAAGRGLQLLFYSVGIGQISSEVPQNLSASRPQDRQFILSSKKLLLSDSGFYLCAWSVRGGNQPQHFGDGTRLSIL.

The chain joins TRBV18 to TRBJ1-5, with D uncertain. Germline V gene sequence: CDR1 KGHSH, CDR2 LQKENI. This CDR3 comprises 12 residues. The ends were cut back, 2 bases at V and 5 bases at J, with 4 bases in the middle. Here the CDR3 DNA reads TGTGCCAGCTCACCATCGGATCAGCCCCAGCATTTT. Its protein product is CASSPSDQPQHF. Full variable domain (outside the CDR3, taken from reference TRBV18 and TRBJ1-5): NAGVMQNPRHLVRRRGQEARLRCSPMKGHSHVYWYRQLPEEGLKFMVYLQKENIIDESGMPKERFSAEFPKEGPSILRIQQVVRGDSAAYFCASSPSDQPQHFGDGTRLSIL.

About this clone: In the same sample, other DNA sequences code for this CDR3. The DNA for the CDR3 is TGTGCCAGTAGTATTAATAGGGGATACGAGCAGTACTTC. Its protein product is CASSINRGYEQYF. The chain links TRBV19 to TRBJ2-7; a weak D match, TRBD1 (5 bases). The V end was cut by 3 bases, the J end by 4 bases, with 10 bases between. Germline CDR1 reads LNHDA; CDR2 reads SQIVND (reference sequence). This CDR3 contains 13 residues.

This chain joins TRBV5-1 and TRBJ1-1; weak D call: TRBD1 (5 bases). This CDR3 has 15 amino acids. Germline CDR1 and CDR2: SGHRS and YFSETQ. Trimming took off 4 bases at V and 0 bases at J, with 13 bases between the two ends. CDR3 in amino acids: CASSPFRGMNTEAFF. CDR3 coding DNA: TGCGCCAGCAGCCCCTTCCGGGGGATGAACACTGAAGCTTTCTTT. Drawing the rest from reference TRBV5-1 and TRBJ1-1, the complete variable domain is KAGVTQTPRYLIKTRGQQVTLSCSPISGHRSVSWYQQTPGQGLQFLFEYFSETQRNKGNFPGRFSGRQFSNSRSEMNVSTLELGDSALYLCASSPFRGMNTEAFFGQGTRLTVV.

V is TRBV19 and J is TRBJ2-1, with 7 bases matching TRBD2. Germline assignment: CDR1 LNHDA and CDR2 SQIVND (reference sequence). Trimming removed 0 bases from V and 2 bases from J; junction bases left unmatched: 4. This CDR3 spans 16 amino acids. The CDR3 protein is CASSIEGTNTYNEQFF. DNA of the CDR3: TGTGCCAGTAGTATAGAGGGGACTAACACCTACAATGAGCAGTTCTTC.

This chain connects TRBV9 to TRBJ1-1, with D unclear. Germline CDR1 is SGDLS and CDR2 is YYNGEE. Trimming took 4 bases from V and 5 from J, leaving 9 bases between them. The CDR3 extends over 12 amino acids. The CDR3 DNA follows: TGTGCCAGCAGCCCCGGGATGACTGAAGCTTTCTTT. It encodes CASSPGMTEAFF.

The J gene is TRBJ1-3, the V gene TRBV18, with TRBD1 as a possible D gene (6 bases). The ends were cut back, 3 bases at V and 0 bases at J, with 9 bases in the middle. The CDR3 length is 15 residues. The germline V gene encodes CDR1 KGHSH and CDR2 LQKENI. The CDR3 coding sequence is TGTGCCAGCTCACCCGACAGGACCTCTGGAAACACCATATATTTT. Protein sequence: CASSPDRTSGNTIYF.

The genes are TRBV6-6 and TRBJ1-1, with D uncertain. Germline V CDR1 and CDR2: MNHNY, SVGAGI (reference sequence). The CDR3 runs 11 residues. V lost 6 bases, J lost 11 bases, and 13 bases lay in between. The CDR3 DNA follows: TGTGCCAGCAGGGACTCAATACGGGCTTTCTTT. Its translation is CASRDSIRAFF.

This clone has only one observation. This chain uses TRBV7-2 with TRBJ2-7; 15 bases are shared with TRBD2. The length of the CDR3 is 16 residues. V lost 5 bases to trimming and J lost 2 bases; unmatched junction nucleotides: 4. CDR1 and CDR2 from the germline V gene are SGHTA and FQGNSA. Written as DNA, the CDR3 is TGTGCCAGCAGCCCAGGACTAGCGGGGGGGACCTACGAGCAGTACTTC. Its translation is CASSPGLAGGTYEQYF.

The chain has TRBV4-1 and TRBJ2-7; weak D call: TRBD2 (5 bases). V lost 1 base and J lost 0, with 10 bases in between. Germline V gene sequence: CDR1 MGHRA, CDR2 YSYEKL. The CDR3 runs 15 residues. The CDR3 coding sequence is TGCGCCAGCAGCCAAGCCGGGGTCCGCTCCTACGAGCAGTACTTC. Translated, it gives CASSQAGVRSYEQYF.

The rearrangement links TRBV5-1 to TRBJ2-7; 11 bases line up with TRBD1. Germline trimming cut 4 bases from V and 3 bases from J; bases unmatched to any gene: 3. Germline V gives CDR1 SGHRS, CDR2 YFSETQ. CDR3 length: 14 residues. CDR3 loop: CASSQGQGVYEQYF. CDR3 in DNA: TGCGCCAGCAGCCAGGGACAGGGGGTCTACGAGCAGTACTTC. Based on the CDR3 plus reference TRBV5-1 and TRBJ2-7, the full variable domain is KAGVTQTPRYLIKTRGQQVTLSCSPISGHRSVSWYQQTPGQGLQFLFEYFSETQRNKGNFPGRFSGRQFSNSRSEMNVSTLELGDSALYLCASSQGQGVYEQYFGPGTRLTVT.

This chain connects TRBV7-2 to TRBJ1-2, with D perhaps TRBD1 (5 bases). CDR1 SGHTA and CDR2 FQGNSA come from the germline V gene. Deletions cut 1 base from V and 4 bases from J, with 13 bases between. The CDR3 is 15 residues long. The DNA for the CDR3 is TGTGCCAGCAGCTTAGGTGGGACTTCCGTCTATGGCTACACCTTC. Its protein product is CASSLGGTSVYGYTF.

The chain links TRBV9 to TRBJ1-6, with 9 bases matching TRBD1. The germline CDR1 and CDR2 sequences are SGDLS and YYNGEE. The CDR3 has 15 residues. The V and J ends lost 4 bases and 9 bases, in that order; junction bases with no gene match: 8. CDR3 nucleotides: TGTGCCAGCAGCCCCAAACAGGGGGCGGGTTCACCCCTCCACTTT. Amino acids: CASSPKQGAGSPLHF.

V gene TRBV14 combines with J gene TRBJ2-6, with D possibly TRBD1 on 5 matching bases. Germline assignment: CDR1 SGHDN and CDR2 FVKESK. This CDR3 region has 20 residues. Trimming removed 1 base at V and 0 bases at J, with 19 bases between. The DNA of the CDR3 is TGTGCCAGCAGCCAAGTCAGGTCTTTTAGGGGAAACTCTGGGGCCAACGTCCTGACTTTC. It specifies CASSQVRSFRGNSGANVLTF.